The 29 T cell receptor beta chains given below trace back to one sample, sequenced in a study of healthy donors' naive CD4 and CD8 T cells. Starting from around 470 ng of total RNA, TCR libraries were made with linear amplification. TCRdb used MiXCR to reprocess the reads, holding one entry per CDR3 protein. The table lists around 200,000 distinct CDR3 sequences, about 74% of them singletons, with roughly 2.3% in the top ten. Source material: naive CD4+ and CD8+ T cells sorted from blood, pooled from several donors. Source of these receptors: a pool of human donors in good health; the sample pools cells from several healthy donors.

CDR3 region: CASSVGHPGLHF. CDR3 nucleotide sequence: TGTGCCAGCAGTGTCGGACACCCCGGCCTCCACTTT. The chain uses TRBV12-3 or TRBV12-4 and TRBJ1-6; TRBD1 is a possible D gene (5 bases). The V end was cut by 5 bases, the J end by 15 bases, with 14 bases between. The CDR3 length is 12 residues.

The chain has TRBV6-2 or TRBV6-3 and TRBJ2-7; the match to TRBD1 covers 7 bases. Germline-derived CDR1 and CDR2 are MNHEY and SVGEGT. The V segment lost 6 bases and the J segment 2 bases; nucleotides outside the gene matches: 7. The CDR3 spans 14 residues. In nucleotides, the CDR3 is TGTGCCAGCAGCTGGGACAGAGGGCCCTACGAGCAGTACTTC. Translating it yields CASSWDRGPYEQYF.

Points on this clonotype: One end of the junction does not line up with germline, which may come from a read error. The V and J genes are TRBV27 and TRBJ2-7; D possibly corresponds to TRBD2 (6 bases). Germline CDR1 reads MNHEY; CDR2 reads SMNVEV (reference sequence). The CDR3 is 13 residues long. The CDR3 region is CVSKHLATYGQYF. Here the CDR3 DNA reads TGTGTCAGCAAGCATCTAGCGACATACGGGCAGTACTTC.

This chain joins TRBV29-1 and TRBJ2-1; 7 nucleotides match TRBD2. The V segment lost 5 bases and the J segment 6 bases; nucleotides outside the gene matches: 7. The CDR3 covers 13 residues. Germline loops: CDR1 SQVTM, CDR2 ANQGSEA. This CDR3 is CSVWTSVGNEQFF. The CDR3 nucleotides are TGCAGCGTTTGGACTAGTGTAGGCAATGAGCAGTTCTTC.

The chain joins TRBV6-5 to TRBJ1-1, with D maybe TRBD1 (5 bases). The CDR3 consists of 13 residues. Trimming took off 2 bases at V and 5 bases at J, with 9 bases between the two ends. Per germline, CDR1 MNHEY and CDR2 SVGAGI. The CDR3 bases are TGTGCCAGCAGTTACACCGCAGGGACTGAAGCTTTCTTT. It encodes CASSYTAGTEAFF.

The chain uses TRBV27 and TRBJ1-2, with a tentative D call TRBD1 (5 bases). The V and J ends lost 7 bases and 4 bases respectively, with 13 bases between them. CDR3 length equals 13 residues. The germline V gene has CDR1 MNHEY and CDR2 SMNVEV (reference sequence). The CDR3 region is CASTGTGVYGYTF. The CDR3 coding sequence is TGTGCCAGCACGGGAACAGGCGTCTATGGCTACACCTTC.

Written as DNA, the CDR3 is TGTGCCAGCAGTGAAGGACCCAACCCAGGGGGTGAGCAGTTCTTC. Protein: CASSEGPNPGGEQFF. The chain links TRBV6-1 to TRBJ2-1; the match to TRBD1 covers 7 bases. CDR1 MNHNS and CDR2 SASEGT come from the germline V gene. The junction had 9 bases not matched to a gene; V was cut back by 1 base and J by 9 bases. The CDR3 consists of 15 residues.

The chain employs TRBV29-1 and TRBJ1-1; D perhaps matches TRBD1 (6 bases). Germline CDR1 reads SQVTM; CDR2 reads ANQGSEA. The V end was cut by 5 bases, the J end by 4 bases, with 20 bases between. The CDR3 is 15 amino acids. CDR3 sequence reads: CSVNRGWGRSTEAFF. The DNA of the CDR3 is TGCAGCGTTAATCGGGGTTGGGGGCGGAGCACTGAAGCTTTCTTT. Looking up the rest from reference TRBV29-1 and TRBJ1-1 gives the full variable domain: SAVISQKPSRDICQRGTSLTIQCQVDSQVTMMFWYRQQPGQSLTLIATANQGSEATYESGFVIDKFPISRPNLTFSTLTVSNMSPEDSSIYLCSVNRGWGRSTEAFFGQGTRLTVV.

For the CDR3, the DNA is TGTGCCAGTACCCCAGTTCAGGGGACAGATACGCAGTATTTT. This sequence encodes CASTPVQGTDTQYF. The chain joins TRBV19 to TRBJ2-3; a possible D gene is TRBD1 (6 bases). Per the germline V gene, CDR1 is LNHDA and CDR2 is SQIVND (reference sequence). The V and J ends lost 7 bases and 3 bases respectively, with 14 bases between them. This CDR3 is 14 amino acids long.

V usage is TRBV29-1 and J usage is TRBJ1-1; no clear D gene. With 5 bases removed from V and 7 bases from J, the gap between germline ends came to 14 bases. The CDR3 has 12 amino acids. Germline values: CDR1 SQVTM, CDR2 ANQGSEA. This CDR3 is CSVPGTLFEAFF. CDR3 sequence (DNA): TGCAGCGTTCCAGGCACCCTCTTTGAAGCTTTCTTT.

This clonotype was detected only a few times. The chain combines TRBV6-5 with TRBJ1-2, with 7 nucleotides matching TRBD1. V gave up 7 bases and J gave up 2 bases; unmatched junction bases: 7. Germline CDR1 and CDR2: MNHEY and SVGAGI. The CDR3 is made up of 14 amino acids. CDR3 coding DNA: TGTGCCAGCACCCGACAGGGATCCAACTATGGCTACACCTTC. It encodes CASTRQGSNYGYTF.

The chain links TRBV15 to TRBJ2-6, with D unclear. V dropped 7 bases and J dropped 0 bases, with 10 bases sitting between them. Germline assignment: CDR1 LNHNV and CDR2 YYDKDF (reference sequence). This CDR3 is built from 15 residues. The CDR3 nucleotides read TGTGCCACCAATGAGTTCAGCTCTGGGGCCAACGTCCTGACTTTC. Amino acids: CATNEFSSGANVLTF.

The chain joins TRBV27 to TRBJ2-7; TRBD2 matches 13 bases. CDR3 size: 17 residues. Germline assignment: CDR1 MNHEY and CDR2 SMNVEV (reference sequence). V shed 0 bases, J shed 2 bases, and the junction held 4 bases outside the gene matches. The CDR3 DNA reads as TGTGCCAGCAGTTTATCGGGGACTAGCGGGGCGACCTACGAGCAGTACTTC. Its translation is CASSLSGTSGATYEQYF.

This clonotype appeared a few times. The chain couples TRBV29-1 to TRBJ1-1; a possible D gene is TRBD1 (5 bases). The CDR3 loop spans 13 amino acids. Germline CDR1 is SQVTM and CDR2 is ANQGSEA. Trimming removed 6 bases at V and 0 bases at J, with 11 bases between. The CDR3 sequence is CSVDTAMNTEAFF. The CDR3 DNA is TGCAGCGTGGACACAGCGATGAACACTGAAGCTTTCTTT.

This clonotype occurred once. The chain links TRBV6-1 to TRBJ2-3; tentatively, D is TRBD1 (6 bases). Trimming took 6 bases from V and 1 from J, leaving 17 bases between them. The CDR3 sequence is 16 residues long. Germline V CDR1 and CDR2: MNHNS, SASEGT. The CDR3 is CASRAGTPYGTDTQYF. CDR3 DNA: TGTGCCAGCAGAGCCGGGACACCATACGGCACAGATACGCAGTATTTT.

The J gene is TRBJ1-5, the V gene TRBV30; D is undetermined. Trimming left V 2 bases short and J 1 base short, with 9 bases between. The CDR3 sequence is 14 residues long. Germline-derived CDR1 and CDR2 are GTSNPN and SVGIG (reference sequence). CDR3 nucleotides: TGTGCCTGGAGTTACGGGAAGAGCAATCAGCCCCAGCATTTT. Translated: CAWSYGKSNQPQHF. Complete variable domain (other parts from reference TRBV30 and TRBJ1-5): SQTIHQWPATLVQPVGSPLSLECTVEGTSNPNLYWYRQAAGRGLQLLFYSVGIGQISSEVPQNLSASRPQDRQFILSSKKLLLSDSGFYLCAWSYGKSNQPQHFGDGTRLSIL.

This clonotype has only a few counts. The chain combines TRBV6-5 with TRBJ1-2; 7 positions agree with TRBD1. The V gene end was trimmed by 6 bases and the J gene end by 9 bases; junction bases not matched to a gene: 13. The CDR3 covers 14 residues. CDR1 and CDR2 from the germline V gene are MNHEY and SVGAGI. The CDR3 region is CASRRRRTGGSYTF. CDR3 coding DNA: TGTGCCAGCAGGCGGAGAAGGACAGGAGGAAGCTACACCTTC.

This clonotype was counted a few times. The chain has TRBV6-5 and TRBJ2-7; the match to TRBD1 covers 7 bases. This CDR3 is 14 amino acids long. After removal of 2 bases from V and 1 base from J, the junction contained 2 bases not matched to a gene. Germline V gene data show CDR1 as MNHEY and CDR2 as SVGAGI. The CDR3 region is CASSYQTGSYEQYF. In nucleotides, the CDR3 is TGTGCCAGCAGTTACCAGACAGGGTCCTACGAGCAGTACTTC.

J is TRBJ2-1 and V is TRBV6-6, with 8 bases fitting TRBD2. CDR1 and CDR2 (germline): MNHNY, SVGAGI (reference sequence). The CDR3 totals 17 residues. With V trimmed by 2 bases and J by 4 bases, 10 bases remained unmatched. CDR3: CASSYGLLAEGYNEQFF. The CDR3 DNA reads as TGTGCCAGCAGTTACGGATTACTAGCGGAGGGGTACAATGAGCAGTTCTTC.

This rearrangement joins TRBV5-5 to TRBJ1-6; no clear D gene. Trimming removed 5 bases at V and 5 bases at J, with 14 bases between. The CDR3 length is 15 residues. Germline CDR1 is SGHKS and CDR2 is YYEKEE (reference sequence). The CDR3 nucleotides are TGTGCCAGCAGGCCCCGGGCCCAAGATAATTCACCCCTCCACTTT. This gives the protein CASRPRAQDNSPLHF. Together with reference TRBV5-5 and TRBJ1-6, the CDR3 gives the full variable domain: DAGVTQSPTHLIKTRGQQVTLRCSPISGHKSVSWYQQVLGQGPQFIFQYYEKEERGRGNFPDRFSARQFPNYSSELNVNALLLGDSALYLCASRPRAQDNSPLHFGNGTRLTVT.

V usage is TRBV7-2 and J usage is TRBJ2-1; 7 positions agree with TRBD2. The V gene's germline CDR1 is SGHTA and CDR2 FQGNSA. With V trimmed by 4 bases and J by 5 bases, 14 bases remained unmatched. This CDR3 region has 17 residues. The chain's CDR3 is CASSSLGGRAPHNEQFF. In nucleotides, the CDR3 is TGTGCCAGCAGCTCCCTTGGAGGGAGGGCCCCCCACAATGAGCAGTTCTTC.

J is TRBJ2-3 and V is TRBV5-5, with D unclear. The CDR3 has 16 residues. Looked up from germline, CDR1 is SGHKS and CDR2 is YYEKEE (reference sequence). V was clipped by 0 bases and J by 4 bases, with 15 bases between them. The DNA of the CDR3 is TGTGCCAGCAGCTTGGGGTTGATTAGCCCAGCAGATACGCAGTATTTT. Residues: CASSLGLISPADTQYF.

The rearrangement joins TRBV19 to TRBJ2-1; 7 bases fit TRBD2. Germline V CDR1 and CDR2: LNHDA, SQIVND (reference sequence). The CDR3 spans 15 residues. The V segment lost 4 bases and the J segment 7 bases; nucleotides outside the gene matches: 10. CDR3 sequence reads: CASSTLGGSWNEQFF. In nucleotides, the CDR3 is TGTGCCAGTAGTACCTTGGGAGGGAGTTGGAATGAGCAGTTCTTC.

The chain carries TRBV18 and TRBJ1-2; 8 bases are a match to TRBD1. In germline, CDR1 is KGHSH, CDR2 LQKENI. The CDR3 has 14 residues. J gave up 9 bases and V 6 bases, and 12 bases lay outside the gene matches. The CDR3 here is CASSKDRELNSYTF. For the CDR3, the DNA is TGTGCCAGCTCTAAGGACAGGGAGTTGAATAGCTACACCTTC.

Here the CDR3 reads CASSGTGDTYNEQFF. DNA for the CDR3: TGTGCCAGCAGTGGGACAGGGGATACTTACAATGAGCAGTTCTTC. The rearrangement uses TRBV6-1 and TRBJ2-1; 9 positions match TRBD1. The CDR3 contains 15 residues. CDR1 and CDR2 (germline): MNHNS, SASEGT. Unmatched junction bases numbered 5, after V lost 4 bases and J lost 4 bases.

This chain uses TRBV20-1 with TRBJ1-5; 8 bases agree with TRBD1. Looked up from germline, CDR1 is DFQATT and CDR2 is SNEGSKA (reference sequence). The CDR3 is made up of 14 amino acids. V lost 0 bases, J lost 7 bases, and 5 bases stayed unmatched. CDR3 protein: CSARETGVGQPQHF. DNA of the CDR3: TGCAGTGCTAGAGAGACAGGGGTGGGGCAGCCCCAGCATTTT.

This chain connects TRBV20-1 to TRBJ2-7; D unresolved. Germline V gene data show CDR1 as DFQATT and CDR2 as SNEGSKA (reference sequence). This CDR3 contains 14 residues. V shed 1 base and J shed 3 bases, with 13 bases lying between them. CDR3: CSARGAAKFYEQYF. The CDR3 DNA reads TGCAGTGCTAGAGGTGCAGCAAAGTTCTACGAGCAGTACTTC.

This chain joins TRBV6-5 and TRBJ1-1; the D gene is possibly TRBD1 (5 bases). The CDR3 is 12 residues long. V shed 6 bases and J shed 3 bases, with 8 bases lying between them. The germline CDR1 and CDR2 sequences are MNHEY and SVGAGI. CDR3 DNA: TGTGCCAGCAGCCCAGGGTACACTGAAGCTTTCTTT. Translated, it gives CASSPGYTEAFF.

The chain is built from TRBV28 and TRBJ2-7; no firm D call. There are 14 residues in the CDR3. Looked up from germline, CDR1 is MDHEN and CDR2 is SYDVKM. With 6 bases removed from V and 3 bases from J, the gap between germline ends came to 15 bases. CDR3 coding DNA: TGTGCCAGCAGCTCTCAAGCGCCGATCTACGAGCAGTACTTC. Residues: CASSSQAPIYEQYF.